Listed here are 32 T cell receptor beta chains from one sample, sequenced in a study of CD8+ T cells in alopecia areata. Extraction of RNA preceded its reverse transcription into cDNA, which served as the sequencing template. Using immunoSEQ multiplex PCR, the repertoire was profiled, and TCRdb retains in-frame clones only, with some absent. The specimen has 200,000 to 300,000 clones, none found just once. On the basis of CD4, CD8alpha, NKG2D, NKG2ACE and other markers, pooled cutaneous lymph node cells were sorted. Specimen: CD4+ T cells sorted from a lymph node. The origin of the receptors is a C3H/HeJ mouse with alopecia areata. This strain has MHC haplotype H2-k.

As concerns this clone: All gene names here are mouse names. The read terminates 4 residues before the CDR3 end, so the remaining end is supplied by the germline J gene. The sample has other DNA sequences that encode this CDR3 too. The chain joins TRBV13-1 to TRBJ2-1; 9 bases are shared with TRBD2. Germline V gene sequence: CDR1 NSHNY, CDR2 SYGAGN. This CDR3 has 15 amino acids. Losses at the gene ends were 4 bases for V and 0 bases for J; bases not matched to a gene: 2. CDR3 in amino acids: CASSLTGGNYAEQFF. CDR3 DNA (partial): TGTGCCAGCAGTCTGACTGGGGGTAACTATGCT.

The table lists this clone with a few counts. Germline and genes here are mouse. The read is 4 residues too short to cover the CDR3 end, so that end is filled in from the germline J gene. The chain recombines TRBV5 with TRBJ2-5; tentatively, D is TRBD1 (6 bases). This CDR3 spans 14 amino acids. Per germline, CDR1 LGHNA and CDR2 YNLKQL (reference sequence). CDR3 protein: CASSQEARGDTQYF. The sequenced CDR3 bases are TGTGCCAGCAGCCAAGAAGCCAGGGGAGAC.

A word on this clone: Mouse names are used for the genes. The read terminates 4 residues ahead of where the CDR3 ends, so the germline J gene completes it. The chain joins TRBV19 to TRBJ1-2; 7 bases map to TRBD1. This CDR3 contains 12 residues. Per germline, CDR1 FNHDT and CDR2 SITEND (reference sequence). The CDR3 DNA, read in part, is TGTGCCAGCAGTCAGACAGGGTCC. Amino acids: CASSQTGS. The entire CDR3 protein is CASSQTGSDYTF.

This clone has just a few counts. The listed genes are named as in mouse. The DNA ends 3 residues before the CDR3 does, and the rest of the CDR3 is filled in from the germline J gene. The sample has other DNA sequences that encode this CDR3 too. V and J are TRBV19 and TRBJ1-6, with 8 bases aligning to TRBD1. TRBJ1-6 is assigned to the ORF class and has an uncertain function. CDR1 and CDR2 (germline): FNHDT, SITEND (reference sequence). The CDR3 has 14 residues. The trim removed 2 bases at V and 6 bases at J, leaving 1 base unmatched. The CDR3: CASSMTGVNSPLYF. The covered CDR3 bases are TGTGCCAGCAGTATGACAGGGGTTAATTCGCCC.

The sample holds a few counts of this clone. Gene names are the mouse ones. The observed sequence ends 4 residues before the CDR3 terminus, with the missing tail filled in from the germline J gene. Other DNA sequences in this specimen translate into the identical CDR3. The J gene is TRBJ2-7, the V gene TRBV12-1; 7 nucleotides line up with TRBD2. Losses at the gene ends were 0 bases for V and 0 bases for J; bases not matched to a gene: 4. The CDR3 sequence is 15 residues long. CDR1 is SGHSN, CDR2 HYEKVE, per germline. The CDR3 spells CASSLSGGSSYEQYF. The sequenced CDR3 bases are TGTGCCAGCTCTCTCTCGGGGGGGAGCTCCTAT.

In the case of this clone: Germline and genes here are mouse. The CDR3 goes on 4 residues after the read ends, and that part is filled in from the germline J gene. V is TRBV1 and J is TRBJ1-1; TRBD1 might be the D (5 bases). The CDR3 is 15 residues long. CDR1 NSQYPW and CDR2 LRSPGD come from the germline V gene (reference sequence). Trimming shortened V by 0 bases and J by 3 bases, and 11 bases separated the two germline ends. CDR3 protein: CTCSADHQGDTEVFF. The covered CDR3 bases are TGCACCTGCAGTGCAGATCACCAGGGAGACACA.

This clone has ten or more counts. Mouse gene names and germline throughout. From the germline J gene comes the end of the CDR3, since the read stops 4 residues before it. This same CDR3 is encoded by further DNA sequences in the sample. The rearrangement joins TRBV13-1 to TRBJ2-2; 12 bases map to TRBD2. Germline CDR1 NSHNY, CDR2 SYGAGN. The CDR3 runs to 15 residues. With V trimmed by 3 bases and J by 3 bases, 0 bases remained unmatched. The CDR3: CASSGTGGDTGQLYF. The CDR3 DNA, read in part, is TGTGCCAGCAGTGGGACTGGGGGGGACACCGGG.

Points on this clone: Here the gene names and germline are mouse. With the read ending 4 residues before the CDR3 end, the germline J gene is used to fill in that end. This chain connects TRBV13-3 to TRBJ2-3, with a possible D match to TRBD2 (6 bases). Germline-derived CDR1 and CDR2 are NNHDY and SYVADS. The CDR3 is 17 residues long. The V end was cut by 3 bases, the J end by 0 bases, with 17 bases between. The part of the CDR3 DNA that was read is TGTGCCAGCAGTGTGCGACGGGGGGAGGTTAGTGCAGAA. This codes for CASSVRRGEVSAE. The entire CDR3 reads CASSVRRGEVSAETLYF.

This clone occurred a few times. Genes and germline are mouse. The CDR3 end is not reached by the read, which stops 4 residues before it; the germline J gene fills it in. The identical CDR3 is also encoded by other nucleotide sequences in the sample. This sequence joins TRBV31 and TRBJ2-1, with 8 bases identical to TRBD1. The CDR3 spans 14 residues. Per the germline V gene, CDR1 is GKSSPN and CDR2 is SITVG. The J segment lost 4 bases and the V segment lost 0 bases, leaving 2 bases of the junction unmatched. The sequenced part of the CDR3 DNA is TGTGCCTGGAGTCTGGACAGGGTATATGCT. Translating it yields CAWSLDRVYA. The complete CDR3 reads CAWSLDRVYAEQFF. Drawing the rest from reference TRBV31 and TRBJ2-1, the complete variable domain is AQTIHQWPVAEIKAVGSPLSLGCTIKGKSSPNLYWYWQATGGTLQQLFYSITVGQVESVVQLNLSASRPKDDQFILSTEKLLLSHSGFYLCAWSLDRVYAEQFFGPGTRLTVL.

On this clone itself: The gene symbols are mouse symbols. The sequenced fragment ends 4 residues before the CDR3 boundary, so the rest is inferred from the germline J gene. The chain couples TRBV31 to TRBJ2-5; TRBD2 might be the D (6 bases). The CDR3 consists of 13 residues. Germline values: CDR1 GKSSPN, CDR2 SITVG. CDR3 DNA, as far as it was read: TGTGCCTGGAGTCGGGGGGAGGGAGAC. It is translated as CAWSRGEGD. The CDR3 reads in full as CAWSRGEGDTQYF. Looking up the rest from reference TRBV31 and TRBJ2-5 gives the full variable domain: AQTIHQWPVAEIKAVGSPLSLGCTIKGKSSPNLYWYWQATGGTLQQLFYSITVGQVESVVQLNLSASRPKDDQFILSTEKLLLSHSGFYLCAWSRGEGDTQYFGPGTRLLVL.

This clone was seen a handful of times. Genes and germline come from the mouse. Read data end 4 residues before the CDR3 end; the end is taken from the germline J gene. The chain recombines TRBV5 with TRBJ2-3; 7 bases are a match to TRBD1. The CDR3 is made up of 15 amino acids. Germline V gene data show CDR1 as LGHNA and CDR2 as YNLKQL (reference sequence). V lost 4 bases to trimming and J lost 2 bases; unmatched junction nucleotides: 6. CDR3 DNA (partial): TGTGCCAGCAGCCCACCGGGACAGAATGCAGAA. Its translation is CASSPPGQNAE. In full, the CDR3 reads CASSPPGQNAETLYF.

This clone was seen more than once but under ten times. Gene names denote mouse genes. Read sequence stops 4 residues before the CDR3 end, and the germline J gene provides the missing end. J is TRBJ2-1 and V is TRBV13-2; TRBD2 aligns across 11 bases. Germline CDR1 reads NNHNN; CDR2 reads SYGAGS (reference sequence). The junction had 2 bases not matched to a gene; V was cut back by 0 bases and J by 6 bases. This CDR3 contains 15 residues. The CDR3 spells CASGDAGLGAAEQFF. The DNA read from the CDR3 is TGTGCCAGCGGTGATGCGGGACTGGGGGCTGCT.

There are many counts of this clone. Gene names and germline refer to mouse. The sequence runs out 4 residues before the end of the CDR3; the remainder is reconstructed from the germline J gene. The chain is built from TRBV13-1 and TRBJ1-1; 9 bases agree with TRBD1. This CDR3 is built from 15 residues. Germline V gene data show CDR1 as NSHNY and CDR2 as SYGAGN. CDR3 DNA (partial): TGTGCCAGCAGTGACCAACTACAGGGGGCTGGA. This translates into CASSDQLQGAG. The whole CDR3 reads CASSDQLQGAGEVFF.

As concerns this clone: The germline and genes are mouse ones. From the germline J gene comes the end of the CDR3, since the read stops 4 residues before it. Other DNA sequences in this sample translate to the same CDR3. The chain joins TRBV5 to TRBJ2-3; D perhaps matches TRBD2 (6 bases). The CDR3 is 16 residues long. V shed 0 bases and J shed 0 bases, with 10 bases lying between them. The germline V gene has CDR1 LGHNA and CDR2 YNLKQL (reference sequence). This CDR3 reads CASSQDRGTSAETLYF. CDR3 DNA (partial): TGTGCCAGCAGCCAAGATCGGGGGACTAGTGCAGAA.

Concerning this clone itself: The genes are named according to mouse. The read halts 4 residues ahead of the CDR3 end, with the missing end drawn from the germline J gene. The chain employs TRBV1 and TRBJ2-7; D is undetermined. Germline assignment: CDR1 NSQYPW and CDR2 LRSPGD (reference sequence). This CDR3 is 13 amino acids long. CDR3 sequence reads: CTCSADLWNEQYF. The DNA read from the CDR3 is TGCACCTGCAGTGCAGATCTCTGGAAT. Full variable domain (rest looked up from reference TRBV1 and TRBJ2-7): VTLLEQNPRWRLVPRGQAVNLRCILKNSQYPWMSWYQQDLQKQLQWLFTLRSPGDKEVKSLPGADYLATRVTDTELRLQVANMSQGRTLYCTCSADLWNEQYFGPGTRLTVL.

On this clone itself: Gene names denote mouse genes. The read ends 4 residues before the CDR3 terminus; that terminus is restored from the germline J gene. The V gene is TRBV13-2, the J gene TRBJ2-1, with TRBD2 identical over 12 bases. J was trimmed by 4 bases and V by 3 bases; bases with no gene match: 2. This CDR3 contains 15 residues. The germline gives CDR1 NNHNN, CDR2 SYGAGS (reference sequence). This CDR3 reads CASGVGTGGYAEQFF. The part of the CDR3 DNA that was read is TGTGCCAGCGGTGTCGGGACTGGGGGGTATGCT.

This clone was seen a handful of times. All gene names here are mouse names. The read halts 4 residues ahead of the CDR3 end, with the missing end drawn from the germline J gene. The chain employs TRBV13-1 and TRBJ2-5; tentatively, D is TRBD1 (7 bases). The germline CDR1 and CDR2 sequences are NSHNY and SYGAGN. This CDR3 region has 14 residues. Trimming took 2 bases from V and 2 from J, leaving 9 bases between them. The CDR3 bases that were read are TGTGCCAGCAGTGAAGGGGGCCCCCAAGAC. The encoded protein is CASSEGGPQD. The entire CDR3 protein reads CASSEGGPQDTQYF.

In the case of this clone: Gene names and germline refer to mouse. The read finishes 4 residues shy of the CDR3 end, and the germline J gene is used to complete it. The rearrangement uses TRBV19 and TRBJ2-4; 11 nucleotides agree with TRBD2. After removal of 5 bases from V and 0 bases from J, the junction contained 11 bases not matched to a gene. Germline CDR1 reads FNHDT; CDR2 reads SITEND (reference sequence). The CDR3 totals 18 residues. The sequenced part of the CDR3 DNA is TGTGCCAGCAGACCACTCCCGGGACTGGGGGCTAGTCAAAAC. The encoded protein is CASRPLPGLGASQN. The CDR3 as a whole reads CASRPLPGLGASQNTLYF.

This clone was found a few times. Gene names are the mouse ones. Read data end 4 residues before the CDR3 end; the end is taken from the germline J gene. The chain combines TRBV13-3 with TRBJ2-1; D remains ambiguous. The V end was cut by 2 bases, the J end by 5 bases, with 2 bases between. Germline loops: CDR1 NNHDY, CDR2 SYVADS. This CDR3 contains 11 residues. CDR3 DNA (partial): TGTGCCAGCAGTGACAATGCT. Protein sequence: CASSDNA. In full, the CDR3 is CASSDNAEQFF.

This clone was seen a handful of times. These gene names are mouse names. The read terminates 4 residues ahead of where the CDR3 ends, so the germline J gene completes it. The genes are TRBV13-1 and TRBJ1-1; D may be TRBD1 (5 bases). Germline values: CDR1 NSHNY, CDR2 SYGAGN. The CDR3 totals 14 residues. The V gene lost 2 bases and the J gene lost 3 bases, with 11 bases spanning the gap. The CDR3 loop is CASSEGGRDTEVFF. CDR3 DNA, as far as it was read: TGTGCCAGCAGTGAGGGGGGAAGGGACACA.

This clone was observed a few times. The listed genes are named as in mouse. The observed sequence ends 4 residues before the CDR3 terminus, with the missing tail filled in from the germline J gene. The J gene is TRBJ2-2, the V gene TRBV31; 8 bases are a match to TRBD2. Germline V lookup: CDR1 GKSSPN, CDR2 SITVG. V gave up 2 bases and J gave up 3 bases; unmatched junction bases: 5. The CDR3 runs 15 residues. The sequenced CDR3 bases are TGTGCCTGGAGTGGGCTGGGGGGCGACACCGGG. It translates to CAWSGLGGDTG. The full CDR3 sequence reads CAWSGLGGDTGQLYF.

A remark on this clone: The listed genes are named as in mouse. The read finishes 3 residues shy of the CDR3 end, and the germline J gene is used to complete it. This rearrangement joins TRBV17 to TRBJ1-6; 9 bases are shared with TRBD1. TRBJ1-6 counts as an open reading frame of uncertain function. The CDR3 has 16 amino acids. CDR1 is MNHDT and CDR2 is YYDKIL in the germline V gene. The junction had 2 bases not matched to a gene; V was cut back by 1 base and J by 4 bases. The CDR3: CASSRAGTGYNSPLYF. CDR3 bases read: TGTGCTAGCAGTAGAGCGGGGACAGGGTATAATTCGCCC.

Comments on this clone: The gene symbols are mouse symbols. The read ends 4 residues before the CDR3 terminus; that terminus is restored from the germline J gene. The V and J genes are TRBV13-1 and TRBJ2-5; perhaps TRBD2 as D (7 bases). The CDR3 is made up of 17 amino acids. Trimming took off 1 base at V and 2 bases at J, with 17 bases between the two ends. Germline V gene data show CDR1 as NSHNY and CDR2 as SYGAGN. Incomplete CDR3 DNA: TGTGCCAGCAGTGATTGGGGGGCACACCTCTTCCAAGAC. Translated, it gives CASSDWGAHLFQD. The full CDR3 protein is CASSDWGAHLFQDTQYF.

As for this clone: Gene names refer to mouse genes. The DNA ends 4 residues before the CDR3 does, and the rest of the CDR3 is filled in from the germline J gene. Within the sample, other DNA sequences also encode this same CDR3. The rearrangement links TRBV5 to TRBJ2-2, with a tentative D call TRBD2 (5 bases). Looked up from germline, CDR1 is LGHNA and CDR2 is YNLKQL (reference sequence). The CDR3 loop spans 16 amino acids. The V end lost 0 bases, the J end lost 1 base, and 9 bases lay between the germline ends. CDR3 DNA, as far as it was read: TGTGCCAGCAGCCAAGATTGGCTGGGAAACACCGGG. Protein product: CASSQDWLGNTG. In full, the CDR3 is CASSQDWLGNTGQLYF.

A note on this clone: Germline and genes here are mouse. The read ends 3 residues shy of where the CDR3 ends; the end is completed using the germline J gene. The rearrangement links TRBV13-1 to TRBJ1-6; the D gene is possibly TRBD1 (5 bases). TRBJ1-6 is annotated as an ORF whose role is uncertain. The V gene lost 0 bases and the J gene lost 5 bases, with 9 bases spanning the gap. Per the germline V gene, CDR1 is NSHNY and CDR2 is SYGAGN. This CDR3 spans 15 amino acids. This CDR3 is CASSDGTPNNSPLYF. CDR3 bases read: TGTGCCAGCAGTGATGGGACACCAAATAATTCGCCC.

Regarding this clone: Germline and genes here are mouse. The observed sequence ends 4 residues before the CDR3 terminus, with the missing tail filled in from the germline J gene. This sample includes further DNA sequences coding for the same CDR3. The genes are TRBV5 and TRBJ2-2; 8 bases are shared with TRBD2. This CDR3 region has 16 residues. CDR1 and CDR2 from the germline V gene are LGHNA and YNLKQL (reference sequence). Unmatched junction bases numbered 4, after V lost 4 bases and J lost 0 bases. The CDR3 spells CASSRDWGANTGQLYF. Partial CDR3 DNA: TGTGCCAGCAGCCGCGACTGGGGAGCAAACACCGGG.

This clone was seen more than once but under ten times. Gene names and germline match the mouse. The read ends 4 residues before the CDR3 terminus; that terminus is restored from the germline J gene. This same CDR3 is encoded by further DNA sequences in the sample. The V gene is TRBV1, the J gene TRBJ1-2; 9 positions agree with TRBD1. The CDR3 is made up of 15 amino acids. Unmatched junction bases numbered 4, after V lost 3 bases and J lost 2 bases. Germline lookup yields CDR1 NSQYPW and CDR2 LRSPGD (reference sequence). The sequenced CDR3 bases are TGCACCTGCAGTGCTTCCGGGACAGGGAACTCC. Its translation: CTCSASGTGNS. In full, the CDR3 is CTCSASGTGNSDYTF.

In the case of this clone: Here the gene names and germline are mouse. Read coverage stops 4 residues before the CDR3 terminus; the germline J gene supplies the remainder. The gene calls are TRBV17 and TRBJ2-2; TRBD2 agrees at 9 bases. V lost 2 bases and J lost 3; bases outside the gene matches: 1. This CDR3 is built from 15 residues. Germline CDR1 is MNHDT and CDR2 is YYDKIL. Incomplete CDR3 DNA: TGTGCTAGCAGTAGATGGGGGGGCGACACCGGG. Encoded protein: CASSRWGGDTG. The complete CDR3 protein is CASSRWGGDTGQLYF.

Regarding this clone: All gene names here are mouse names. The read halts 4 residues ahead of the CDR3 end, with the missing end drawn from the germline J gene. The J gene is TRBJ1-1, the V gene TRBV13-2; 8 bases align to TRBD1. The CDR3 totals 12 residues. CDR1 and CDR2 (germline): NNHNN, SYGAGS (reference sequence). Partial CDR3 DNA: TGTGCCAGCGGTGACGACAGGGGA. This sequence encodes CASGDDRG. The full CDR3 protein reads CASGDDRGEVFF.

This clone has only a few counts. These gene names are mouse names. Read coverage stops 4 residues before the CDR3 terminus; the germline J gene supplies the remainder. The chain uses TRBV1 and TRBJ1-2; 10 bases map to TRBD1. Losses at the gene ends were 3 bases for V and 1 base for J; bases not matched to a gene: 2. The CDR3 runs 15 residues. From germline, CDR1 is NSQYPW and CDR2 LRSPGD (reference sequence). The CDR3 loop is CTCSARDRGNSDYTF. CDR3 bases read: TGCACCTGCAGTGCCCGGGACAGGGGAAACTCC.

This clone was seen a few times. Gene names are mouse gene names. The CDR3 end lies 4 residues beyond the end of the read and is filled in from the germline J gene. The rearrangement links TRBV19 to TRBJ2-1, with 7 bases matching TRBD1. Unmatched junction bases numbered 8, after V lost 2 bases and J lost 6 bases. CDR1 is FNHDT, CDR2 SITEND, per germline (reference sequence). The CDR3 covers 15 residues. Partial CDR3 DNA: TGTGCCAGCAGTATCCAGACAGGGTTAGGTGCT. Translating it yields CASSIQTGLGA. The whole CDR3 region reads CASSIQTGLGAEQFF. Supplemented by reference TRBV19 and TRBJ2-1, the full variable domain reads GGIITQTPKFLIGQEGQKLTLKCQQNFNHDTMYWYRQDSGKGLRLIYYSITENDLQKGDLSEGYDASREKKSSFSLTVTSAQKNEMAVFLCASSIQTGLGAEQFFGPGTRLTVL.

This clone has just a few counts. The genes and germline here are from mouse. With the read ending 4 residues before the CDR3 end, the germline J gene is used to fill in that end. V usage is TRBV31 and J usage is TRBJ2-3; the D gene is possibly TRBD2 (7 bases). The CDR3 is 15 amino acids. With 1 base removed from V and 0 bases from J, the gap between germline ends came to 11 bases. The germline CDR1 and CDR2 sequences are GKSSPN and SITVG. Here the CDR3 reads CAWSREGGSAETLYF. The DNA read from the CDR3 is TGTGCCTGGAGTCGGGAGGGGGGGAGTGCAGAA.